This T cell receptor (beta chain) was sequenced in a study of T cell responses to AZD1222 COVID-19 vaccine. Findings and caveats of the study: Seropositive at baseline were only six or seven AZD1222 recipients. Donor demographics were predominantly white British with a female majority; clonal diversity may be underestimated. Of spike-specific TCRs, nearly half reportedly target regions left unmutated in variants.

Analysis merged second doses at about 4 or about 12 weeks. The method was immunoSEQ multiplex PCR; TCRdb's version includes in-frame clones alone and lacks a portion of them. The data contain fewer than 150,000 clones, 88% of them singletons. Regarding this clone: The target antigen is unknown.

Sequences were derived from peripheral blood, sampled 28 days after the second AZD1222 dose. The source is an adult who received the AZD1222 COVID-19 vaccine.

CDR3: CASSLALANYGYTF. The CDR3 DNA is TGTGCCAGCAGCTTAGCATTGGCTAACTATGGCTACACCTTC. J is TRBJ1-2 and V is TRBV7-2; D remains unclear. There are 14 residues in the CDR3. V was cut by 0 bases and J by 0 bases, with 5 bases left in between. CDR1 is SGHTA and CDR2 is FQGNSA in the germline V gene.